This T cell receptor beta chain comes out of a study of cytomegalovirus exposure and HLA in healthy donors. Using immunoSEQ multiplex PCR, the repertoire was profiled, and TCRdb retains in-frame clones only, with some absent. The top ten clones hold around 1.1% of a sample with roughly 90,000 clones, approximately 94% of them seen once. The CDR3 covers 15 residues. The germline gives CDR1 MNHEY, CDR2 SVGAGI. The rearrangement joins TRBV6-5 to TRBJ2-5; D is perhaps TRBD2 (6 bases). The tail of the sequence fits TRBJ2-7 better, so the J call may be wrong. The sequence was collected from a woman under 40 in good health and CMV-seropositive. The sample was PBMCs. This chain's CDR3 is CASSYSPTSPVEQYF. CDR3 nucleotides: TGTGCCAGCAGTTATAGCCCCACTAGCCCAGTCGAGCAGTACTTC.